Listed below are T cell receptor beta chains from one sample, sequenced in a study of shared clonotypes between healthy human individuals. The repertoire was sequenced with immunoSEQ multiplex PCR; TCRdb's copy has only in-frame clones and lacks some. The sample has about 490,000 clones; 75% to 85% are singletons. Sequenced material: PBMCs. These receptors originate from a woman aged 40 to 50 in good health. Some clones in this sample may be carry-over from other donors' samples. CDR3s include the opening cysteine and the closing phenylalanine or tryptophan. Fields, in order: D gene, V gene, J gene, CDR3 length, clone size, CDR3 protein, CDR3 DNA. A D gene is named only where the DNA matches it firmly. Expanded clones get a size class; other rows say once, few or many, or leave the size out.

d_call: NA
v_call: TRBV11-2
j_call: TRBJ2-7
cdr3_length: 14
clone_size: NA
cdr3_aa: CASSLAGPGYEQYF
cdr3_nt: TGTGCCAGCAGCTTAGCAGGTCCGGGCTACGAGCAGTACTTC

d_call: NA
v_call: TRBV29-1
j_call: TRBJ1-5
cdr3_length: 13
clone_size: once
cdr3_aa: CSVVQGSNQPQHF
cdr3_nt: TGCAGCGTTGTCCAGGGTTCGAACCAGCCCCAGCATTTT

d_call: TRBD1
v_call: TRBV18
j_call: TRBJ1-4
cdr3_length: 15
clone_size: NA
cdr3_aa: CASSAYRGPDEKLFF
cdr3_nt: TGTGCCAGCTCGGCATACAGGGGGCCGGATGAAAAACTGTTTTTT

d_call: NA
v_call: TRBV27
j_call: TRBJ2-3
cdr3_length: 14
clone_size: NA
cdr3_aa: CASRKKWVTDTQYF
cdr3_nt: TGTGCCAGCAGGAAGAAATGGGTCACAGATACGCAGTATTTT

d_call: TRBD2
v_call: TRBV28
j_call: TRBJ2-3
cdr3_length: 13
clone_size: few
cdr3_aa: CASSLLAGDTQYF
cdr3_nt: TGTGCCAGCAGTTTACTAGCGGGAGATACGCAGTATTTT

d_call: NA
v_call: TRBV18
j_call: TRBJ2-7
cdr3_length: 11
clone_size: many
cdr3_aa: CASSPGHEQYF
cdr3_nt: TGTGCCAGCTCACCAGGACACGAGCAGTACTTC

d_call: NA
v_call: TRBV30
j_call: TRBJ2-1
cdr3_length: 16
clone_size: NA
cdr3_aa: CAWSVRYWSSYNEQFF
cdr3_nt: TGTGCCTGGAGCGTTCGTTATTGGAGCTCCTACAATGAGCAGTTCTTC

d_call: NA
v_call: TRBV2
j_call: TRBJ1-2
cdr3_length: 12
clone_size: NA
cdr3_aa: CASRGRLGGYTF
cdr3_nt: TGTGCCAGCAGAGGCAGACTCGGGGGCTACACCTTC

d_call: NA
v_call: TRBV19
j_call: TRBJ1-2
cdr3_length: 13
clone_size: NA
cdr3_aa: CASSISVHYGYTF
cdr3_nt: TGTGCCAGTAGTATATCAGTTCACTATGGCTACACCTTC

d_call: NA
v_call: TRBV10-1
j_call: TRBJ1-1
cdr3_length: 19
clone_size: NA
cdr3_aa: CASSAKNRDVQAGVTEAFF
cdr3_nt: TGCGCCAGCAGTGCAAAAAACCGGGACGTACAGGCAGGGGTCACTGAAGCTTTCTTT

d_call: NA
v_call: TRBV30
j_call: TRBJ1-2
cdr3_length: 13
clone_size: NA
cdr3_aa: CAWSGGTNYGYTF
cdr3_nt: TGTGCCTGGAGTGGGGGCACTAACTATGGCTACACCTTC

d_call: NA
v_call: TRBV4-1
j_call: TRBJ2-6
cdr3_length: 17
clone_size: NA
cdr3_aa: CASSQYHRSSGANVLTF
cdr3_nt: TGCGCCAGCAGCCAATATCACAGGAGCTCTGGGGCCAACGTCCTGACTTTC

d_call: TRBD1
v_call: TRBV7-8
j_call: TRBJ2-3
cdr3_length: 16
clone_size: NA
cdr3_aa: CASSLVQGVWGDTQYF
cdr3_nt: TGTGCCAGCAGCTTAGTTCAGGGGGTATGGGGAGATACGCAGTATTTT

d_call: NA
v_call: TRBV18
j_call: TRBJ1-1
cdr3_length: 11
clone_size: NA
cdr3_aa: CASRGDTEAFF
cdr3_nt: TGTGCCAGCAGGGGGGATACTGAAGCTTTCTTT

d_call: NA
v_call: TRBV5-1
j_call: TRBJ2-6
cdr3_length: 14
clone_size: NA
cdr3_aa: CASSSVSGANVLTF
cdr3_nt: TGCGCCAGCAGCTCTGTATCTGGGGCCAACGTCCTGACTTTC

d_call: TRBD2
v_call: TRBV11-2
j_call: TRBJ2-1
cdr3_length: 16
clone_size: NA
cdr3_aa: CASSLFGLAGVDEQFF
cdr3_nt: TGTGCCAGCAGCTTATTCGGACTAGCGGGAGTCGATGAGCAGTTCTTC

d_call: NA
v_call: TRBV30
j_call: TRBJ1-1
cdr3_length: 10
clone_size: many
cdr3_aa: CAHGRVWAFF
cdr3_nt: TGTGCCCACGGCAGGGTTTGGGCTTTCTTT

d_call: TRBD1
v_call: TRBV5-1
j_call: TRBJ2-2
cdr3_length: 17
clone_size: NA
cdr3_aa: CASRTGTKHLNTGELFF
cdr3_nt: TGCGCCAGCAGGACAGGGACGAAACACCTAAACACCGGGGAGCTGTTTTTT

d_call: NA
v_call: TRBV19
j_call: TRBJ1-2
cdr3_length: 14
clone_size: NA
cdr3_aa: CASSINGDNYGYTF
cdr3_nt: TGTGCCAGTAGTATAAACGGGGACAACTATGGCTACACCTTC

d_call: TRBD2
v_call: TRBV5-1
j_call: TRBJ2-3
cdr3_length: 15
clone_size: NA
cdr3_aa: CASSFQAGGADTQYF
cdr3_nt: TGCGCCAGCAGCTTTCAAGCGGGAGGGGCAGATACGCAGTATTTT

d_call: NA
v_call: TRBV4-1
j_call: TRBJ2-7
cdr3_length: 15
clone_size: NA
cdr3_aa: CASSQEGDVSYEQYF
cdr3_nt: TGTGCCAGCAGCCAAGAAGGAGATGTATCCTACGAGCAGTACTTC

d_call: NA
v_call: TRBV19
j_call: TRBJ2-7
cdr3_length: 14
clone_size: NA
cdr3_aa: CASTPGWASTEQYF
cdr3_nt: TGTGCCAGTACCCCCGGATGGGCCAGTACCGAGCAGTACTTC

d_call: TRBD1
v_call: TRBV5-4
j_call: TRBJ1-5
cdr3_length: 18
clone_size: NA
cdr3_aa: CASSWSGQGFGGNQPQHF
cdr3_nt: TGTGCCAGCAGCTGGTCGGGACAGGGTTTCGGAGGCAATCAGCCCCAGCATTTT

d_call: NA
v_call: TRBV30
j_call: TRBJ1-5
cdr3_length: 15
clone_size: NA
cdr3_aa: CAWSVLRGRVQPQHF
cdr3_nt: TGTGCCTGGAGTGTACTTCGGGGGCGAGTCCAGCCCCAGCATTTT

d_call: NA
v_call: TRBV6-1
j_call: TRBJ2-7
cdr3_length: 15
clone_size: NA
cdr3_aa: CASSEEGGHSYEQYF
cdr3_nt: TGTGCCAGCAGTGAAGAGGGGGGACACTCCTACGAGCAGTACTTC

d_call: NA
v_call: TRBV9
j_call: TRBJ1-5
cdr3_length: 16
clone_size: NA
cdr3_aa: CASSALEGSFHQPQHF
cdr3_nt: TGTGCCAGCAGCGCCCTCGAAGGGTCGTTCCATCAGCCCCAGCATTTT

d_call: NA
v_call: TRBV6-1
j_call: TRBJ2-7
cdr3_length: 13
clone_size: few
cdr3_aa: CASGLALSYEQYF
cdr3_nt: TGTGCCAGCGGCCTGGCGCTCTCCTACGAGCAGTACTTC

d_call: TRBD1
v_call: TRBV5-1
j_call: TRBJ1-5
cdr3_length: 14
clone_size: NA
cdr3_aa: CASSEGTGNQPQHF
cdr3_nt: TGCGCCAGCAGCGAAGGGACAGGCAATCAGCCCCAGCATTTT

d_call: TRBD1
v_call: TRBV27
j_call: TRBJ1-1
cdr3_length: 13
clone_size: NA
cdr3_aa: CASRGDSDPEAFF
cdr3_nt: TGTGCCAGCAGGGGGGACAGCGACCCTGAAGCTTTCTTT

d_call: NA
v_call: TRBV25-1
j_call: TRBJ2-7
cdr3_length: 18
clone_size: few
cdr3_aa: CASSEGAGQGGWSYEQYF
cdr3_nt: TGTGCCAGCAGTGAAGGAGCGGGCCAGGGAGGCTGGTCCTACGAGCAGTACTTC

d_call: TRBD1
v_call: TRBV27
j_call: TRBJ1-2
cdr3_length: 15
clone_size: NA
cdr3_aa: CASSMHRDRGEGYTF
cdr3_nt: TGTGCCAGCAGCATGCACCGGGACAGGGGCGAGGGCTACACCTTC

d_call: TRBD1
v_call: TRBV5-6
j_call: TRBJ1-2
cdr3_length: 13
clone_size: NA
cdr3_aa: CASSFVTGDGYTF
cdr3_nt: TGCGCCAGCAGCTTCGTGACAGGGGATGGCTACACCTTC

d_call: NA
v_call: TRBV23-1
j_call: TRBJ2-1
cdr3_length: 16
clone_size: NA
cdr3_aa: CASSQSRGTSYNEQFF
cdr3_nt: TGCGCCAGCAGTCAATCGAGGGGCACGTCCTACAATGAGCAGTTCTTC

d_call: NA
v_call: TRBV9
j_call: TRBJ2-3
cdr3_length: 14
clone_size: few
cdr3_aa: CASSSTPTPDTQYF
cdr3_nt: TGTGCCAGCAGCTCCACTCCCACTCCAGATACGCAGTATTTT

d_call: NA
v_call: TRBV29-1
j_call: TRBJ2-3
cdr3_length: 12
clone_size: NA
cdr3_aa: CSVSGWQDTQYF
cdr3_nt: TGCAGCGTTTCCGGGTGGCAAGATACGCAGTATTTT

d_call: NA
v_call: TRBV5-4
j_call: TRBJ2-6
cdr3_length: 17
clone_size: NA
cdr3_aa: CASSLGAGSSGANVLTF
cdr3_nt: TGTGCCAGCAGCTTGGGGGCGGGGAGCTCTGGGGCCAACGTCCTGACTTTC

d_call: NA
v_call: TRBV18
j_call: TRBJ1-1
cdr3_length: 12
clone_size: NA
cdr3_aa: CASSSNREGTFF
cdr3_nt: TGTGCCAGCTCATCAAACAGGGAAGGAACTTTCTTT

d_call: TRBD1
v_call: TRBV2
j_call: TRBJ2-1
cdr3_length: 16
clone_size: NA
cdr3_aa: CASAGTGDSFYNEQFF
cdr3_nt: TGTGCCAGCGCCGGGACAGGTGATTCTTTTTACAATGAGCAGTTCTTC

d_call: TRBD2
v_call: TRBV6-4
j_call: TRBJ2-1
cdr3_length: 16
clone_size: many
cdr3_aa: CASSDSSGSGNNEQFF
cdr3_nt: TGTGCCAGCAGTGACTCTAGCGGGAGTGGGAACAATGAGCAGTTCTTC

d_call: NA
v_call: TRBV28
j_call: TRBJ1-1
cdr3_length: 14
clone_size: few
cdr3_aa: CASTLRQLNTEAFF
cdr3_nt: TGTGCCAGCACCCTGAGACAGTTGAACACTGAAGCTTTCTTT

d_call: TRBD1
v_call: TRBV28
j_call: TRBJ2-5
cdr3_length: 16
clone_size: NA
cdr3_aa: CASSISGTAFQETQYF
cdr3_nt: TGTGCCAGCAGTATTTCCGGGACAGCTTTCCAAGAGACCCAGTACTTC

d_call: TRBD2
v_call: TRBV7-2
j_call: TRBJ2-5
cdr3_length: 14
clone_size: once
cdr3_aa: CASTSLAGGGTQYF
cdr3_nt: TGTGCCAGCACTTCCCTAGCGGGAGGAGGGACCCAGTACTTC

d_call: TRBD2
v_call: TRBV5-1
j_call: TRBJ2-1
cdr3_length: 14
clone_size: few
cdr3_aa: CASRGLAGYNEQFF
cdr3_nt: TGCGCCAGCAGGGGACTAGCGGGATACAATGAGCAGTTCTTC

d_call: TRBD2
v_call: TRBV28
j_call: TRBJ2-7
cdr3_length: 15
clone_size: NA
cdr3_aa: CASSFLAGLLGEQYF
cdr3_nt: TGTGCCAGCAGTTTTCTAGCGGGACTGCTAGGCGAGCAGTACTTC

d_call: NA
v_call: TRBV14
j_call: TRBJ1-1
cdr3_length: 18
clone_size: NA
cdr3_aa: CASSQVGRTRRNRTEAFF
cdr3_nt: TGTGCCAGCAGCCAAGTCGGTAGAACGAGGCGGAACCGGACTGAAGCTTTCTTT

d_call: TRBD2
v_call: TRBV19
j_call: TRBJ2-3
cdr3_length: 14
clone_size: once
cdr3_aa: CASSIAGGSDTQYF
cdr3_nt: TGTGCCAGTAGCATAGCGGGAGGCTCAGATACGCAGTATTTT

d_call: NA
v_call: TRBV7-8
j_call: TRBJ1-4
cdr3_length: 15
clone_size: many
cdr3_aa: CASSLRQGRDEKLFF
cdr3_nt: TGTGCCAGCAGCCTCCGTCAGGGTCGGGATGAAAAACTGTTTTTT

d_call: TRBD1
v_call: TRBV2
j_call: TRBJ1-3
cdr3_length: 15
clone_size: NA
cdr3_aa: CASSPDRSSGNTIYF
cdr3_nt: TGTGCCAGCAGCCCGGACAGGAGCTCTGGAAACACCATATATTTT

d_call: NA
v_call: TRBV7-9
j_call: TRBJ2-1
cdr3_length: 15
clone_size: few
cdr3_aa: CASSLGGGQYNEQFF
cdr3_nt: TGTGCCAGCAGCTTAGGCGGGGGACAGTACAATGAGCAGTTCTTC

d_call: TRBD1
v_call: TRBV18
j_call: TRBJ2-5
cdr3_length: 17
clone_size: NA
cdr3_aa: CASSPPGTGLLGETQYF
cdr3_nt: TGTGCCAGCTCACCACCCGGGACAGGGCTGTTGGGAGAGACCCAGTACTTC

d_call: NA
v_call: TRBV18
j_call: TRBJ2-5
cdr3_length: 13
clone_size: NA
cdr3_aa: CASSPLGGETQYF
cdr3_nt: TGTGCCAGCTCACCTTTAGGGGGAGAGACCCAGTACTTC

d_call: NA
v_call: TRBV9
j_call: TRBJ2-3
cdr3_length: 14
clone_size: once
cdr3_aa: CASSGTTSTDTQYF
cdr3_nt: TGTGCCAGCAGCGGGACAACTAGCACAGATACGCAGTATTTT

d_call: NA
v_call: TRBV2
j_call: TRBJ2-5
cdr3_length: 12
clone_size: NA
cdr3_aa: CASSGPWETQYF
cdr3_nt: TGTGCCAGCAGTGGTCCTTGGGAGACCCAGTACTTC

d_call: TRBD2
v_call: TRBV7-2
j_call: TRBJ2-7
cdr3_length: 15
clone_size: NA
cdr3_aa: CASSPRGAGVYEQYF
cdr3_nt: TGTGCCAGCAGCCCCAGGGGAGCGGGAGTATACGAGCAGTACTTC

d_call: NA
v_call: TRBV4-1
j_call: TRBJ1-1
cdr3_length: 15
clone_size: NA
cdr3_aa: CASSLSTGGGTEAFF
cdr3_nt: TGCGCCAGCAGCCTATCAACCGGGGGTGGGACTGAAGCTTTCTTT